The rows below give T cell receptor beta chains drawn from one sample of a study of T cells after yellow fever vaccination. Via MiXCR, TCRdb re-called the 5' RACE reads, giving one row per CDR3 protein. The sample shows around 500,000 distinct CDR3 sequences, 21% of them seen only once. The sample in question was PBMCs, obtained 20 to 25 days after the first yellow fever vaccination. The receptors originated from a man aged 18 to 29 who received the YFV17D yellow fever vaccine. Both conserved end residues are part of each CDR3. The order of the fields is CDR3 DNA, CDR3 protein, D gene, clone size, CDR3 length, J gene, V gene. A D gene is named only where the DNA matches it firmly. The size of a clone is reported for some rows only, either as once, few or many, or as a class for expanded clones.

DNA: TGCGCCAGCAGCCAAGATCCACAGGGGAGAAACGAGCAGTACTTC; CDR3: CASSQDPQGRNEQYF; D: TRBD1; size: many; length: 15; J: TRBJ2-7; V: TRBV4-3
DNA: TGCGCCAGCAGCTTGACCGACAGTAGCACAGATACGCAGTATTTT; CDR3: CASSLTDSSTDTQYF; D: .; size: few; length: 15; J: TRBJ2-3; V: TRBV5-1
DNA: TGTGCCAGCAGTTTAAGTGGGCTGAACACTGAAGCTTTCTTT; CDR3: CASSLSGLNTEAFF; D: .; size: few; length: 14; J: TRBJ1-1; V: TRBV27
DNA: TGCACCAGCAGCCAAAGGAAGGACAGGAGTGATTCACCCCTCCACTTT; CDR3: CTSSQRKDRSDSPLHF; D: .; size: .; length: 16; J: TRBJ1-6; V: TRBV1
DNA: TGTGCCAGCAGCGCGGGGGGGGGAACGGTCTACGAGCAGTACTTC; CDR3: CASSAGGGTVYEQYF; D: TRBD2; size: .; length: 15; J: TRBJ2-7; V: TRBV9
DNA: TGTGCCAGCAGCTCCACCCAACCGGCCGGACGGGTAACCGGGGAGCTGTTTTTT; CDR3: CASSSTQPAGRVTGELFF; D: .; size: .; length: 18; J: TRBJ2-2; V: TRBV12-3/TRBV12-4
DNA: TGCGCCAGCAGCATCCAGGGGTTTCAAGAGACCCAGTACTTC; CDR3: CASSIQGFQETQYF; D: .; size: few; length: 14; J: TRBJ2-5; V: TRBV5-1
DNA: TGCAGCGTTGATAATCAACGGGGGGCGGGGGCAGATACGCAGTATTTT; CDR3: CSVDNQRGAGADTQYF; D: .; size: .; length: 16; J: TRBJ2-3; V: TRBV29-1
DNA: TGTGCCAGCAGCCGAGCGGGGGGATGGGATACGCAGTATTTT; CDR3: CASSRAGGWDTQYF; D: TRBD2; size: .; length: 14; J: TRBJ2-3; V: TRBV27
DNA: TGTGCCAGCAGTTTATCGAAAGGCGGAAGCACAGATACGCAGTATTTT; CDR3: CASSLSKGGSTDTQYF; D: .; size: few; length: 16; J: TRBJ2-3; V: TRBV27
DNA: TGCGCCAGCAGCTCAGGGTATTCGGCCGATTCACCCCTCCACTTT; CDR3: CASSSGYSADSPLHF; D: .; size: few; length: 15; J: TRBJ1-6; V: TRBV5-1
DNA: TGCAGCGCCACTAGATCTCAGGGTCCCTACGAGCAGTACTTC; CDR3: CSATRSQGPYEQYF; D: .; size: .; length: 14; J: TRBJ2-7; V: TRBV29-1
DNA: TGTGCCAGCAGCCGTCGAGAAGGGTCCTACGAGCAGTACTTC; CDR3: CASSRREGSYEQYF; D: .; size: few; length: 14; J: TRBJ2-7; V: TRBV6-1
DNA: TGTGCCAGCAGCCACGTTATTGGAACTAGCGGGGATACGCAGTATTTT; CDR3: CASSHVIGTSGDTQYF; D: TRBD2; size: few; length: 16; J: TRBJ2-3; V: TRBV3-1
DNA: TGCAGTGCTCCCGCCCGAAGGGAGCGAAAACTGTTTTTT; CDR3: CSAPARRERKLFF; D: .; size: few; length: 13; J: TRBJ1-4; V: TRBV20-1
DNA: TGCGCCAGCCGGAGTGATCCCGGGGAGCTGTTTTTT; CDR3: CASRSDPGELFF; D: .; size: .; length: 12; J: TRBJ2-2; V: TRBV10-1
DNA: TGCAGAGGCTACAGGGCCTTGCCTTATGGCTACACCTTC; CDR3: CRGYRALPYGYTF; D: .; size: few; length: 13; J: TRBJ1-2; V: TRBV20-1
DNA: TGTGCCAGCAGTGATCTCGGGGGGGCCCAAGAGACCCAGTACTTC; CDR3: CASSDLGGAQETQYF; D: TRBD2; size: .; length: 15; J: TRBJ2-5; V: TRBV25-1
DNA: TGTGCAGCGGGGAGAGACTTCATGAACACTGAAGCTTTCTTT; CDR3: CAAGRDFMNTEAFF; D: .; size: many; length: 14; J: TRBJ1-1; V: TRBV5-5
DNA: TGTGCCAGCAGCGAGACAGGGCCTAACTATGGCTACACCTTC; CDR3: CASSETGPNYGYTF; D: TRBD1; size: .; length: 14; J: TRBJ1-2; V: TRBV27
DNA: TGCAGCACCCAAAGGGGGGCGGAAGAGACCCAGTACTTC; CDR3: CSTQRGAEETQYF; D: .; size: many; length: 13; J: TRBJ2-5; V: TRBV29-1
DNA: TGTGCCAGCAGCACGGACCGCACCGGGGAGCTGTTTTTT; CDR3: CASSTDRTGELFF; D: .; size: .; length: 13; J: TRBJ2-2; V: TRBV7-2
DNA: TGTGCCAGTAGCCGGGACAGGGGCTACAATGAGCAGTTCTTC; CDR3: CASSRDRGYNEQFF; D: TRBD1; size: few; length: 14; J: TRBJ2-1; V: TRBV19
DNA: TGTGCCGCCTCCACCTTCGGTGTGGCTTTCTTT; CDR3: CAASTFGVAFF; D: .; size: .; length: 11; J: TRBJ1-1; V: TRBV6-5
DNA: TGTGCCAGCAGTTACAAATCCAGGGCGAAGCCCTACGAGCAGTACTTC; CDR3: CASSYKSRAKPYEQYF; D: .; size: .; length: 16; J: TRBJ2-7; V: TRBV6-5
DNA: TGTGCTAGTGGTCCTGGACTAGCGGGACCCAAAGAGACCCAGTACTTC; CDR3: CASGPGLAGPKETQYF; D: TRBD2; size: .; length: 16; J: TRBJ2-5; V: TRBV12-5
DNA: TGTGCCAGCATGGCAGGGGTTCATAGCAATCAGCCCCAGCATTTT; CDR3: CASMAGVHSNQPQHF; D: .; size: few; length: 15; J: TRBJ1-5; V: TRBV2
DNA: TGCAGCCACACACACAGGGGGGGCACTGAAGCTTTCTTT; CDR3: CSHTHRGGTEAFF; D: TRBD1; size: .; length: 13; J: TRBJ1-1; V: TRBV29-1
DNA: TGTGCCAGCAGTCCGCTGGGGGAAACTAATGAAAAACTGTTTTTT; CDR3: CASSPLGETNEKLFF; D: .; size: many; length: 15; J: TRBJ1-4; V: TRBV6-1
DNA: TGTGCCAGCAGCCAACTGGGGGGACAGGGGGAGACCCAGTACTTC; CDR3: CASSQLGGQGETQYF; D: TRBD1; size: few; length: 15; J: TRBJ2-5; V: TRBV3-1
DNA: TGTGCCAGTTGGGGGAGTAACTATGGCTACACCTTC; CDR3: CASWGSNYGYTF; D: .; size: .; length: 12; J: TRBJ1-2; V: TRBV11-2
DNA: TGTGCCAGCAGCGACGGACCCCAGGGGACCCAGTACTTC; CDR3: CASSDGPQGTQYF; D: .; size: .; length: 13; J: TRBJ2-5; V: TRBV7-2
DNA: TGTGCCAGCAGCTTACGGCCGACAGGGATATCACCCCTCCACTTT; CDR3: CASSLRPTGISPLHF; D: TRBD1; size: .; length: 15; J: TRBJ1-6; V: TRBV11-3
DNA: TGTGCCAGCAGCGTAAGGCAGGGCTCCTACGAGCAGTACTTC; CDR3: CASSVRQGSYEQYF; D: .; size: few; length: 14; J: TRBJ2-7; V: TRBV9
DNA: TGCAGTGCTAGAGACCGCGAGGAGGGGGCCTGGGAGACCCAGTACTTC; CDR3: CSARDREEGAWETQYF; D: .; size: .; length: 16; J: TRBJ2-5; V: TRBV20-1
DNA: TGCGCCAGCAGCTTGGAGGGACAGGGGGCGCGTATAAACACCATATATTTT; CDR3: CASSLEGQGARINTIYF; D: TRBD1; size: .; length: 17; J: TRBJ1-3; V: TRBV5-1
DNA: TGTGCCAGCAGTTTCTTCCTCAACGAACGCTCCTATAATTCACCCCTCCACTTT; CDR3: CASSFFLNERSYNSPLHF; D: .; size: few; length: 18; J: TRBJ1-6; V: TRBV27
DNA: TGCGCCAGCAGTCAGAGTAACTATGGCTACACCTTC; CDR3: CASSQSNYGYTF; D: .; size: few; length: 12; J: TRBJ1-2; V: TRBV5-1
DNA: TGCGCCAGCAGCCGCATCCGGGACAGGGATAGCACAGATACGCAGTATTTT; CDR3: CASSRIRDRDSTDTQYF; D: TRBD1; size: .; length: 17; J: TRBJ2-3; V: TRBV4-1
DNA: TGTGCCAGCAGTAAAGCGTCTGGGGCCAACGTCCTGACTTTC; CDR3: CASSKASGANVLTF; D: .; size: few; length: 14; J: TRBJ2-6; V: TRBV6-1
DNA: TGTGCTAGTGCCTTACCCGGGAGGGAACACGAGCAGTACTTC; CDR3: CASALPGREHEQYF; D: TRBD2; size: .; length: 14; J: TRBJ2-7; V: TRBV12-5
DNA: TGCGCCAGCCCCCGGGGGGAGGAGGTAACTAGCACAGATACGCAGTATTTT; CDR3: CASPRGEEVTSTDTQYF; D: TRBD2; size: few; length: 17; J: TRBJ2-3; V: TRBV10-2
DNA: TGTGCCAGCAGAGCCGTCCTAAGGGCTGGAAACACCATATATTTT; CDR3: CASRAVLRAGNTIYF; D: .; size: .; length: 15; J: TRBJ1-3; V: TRBV7-9
DNA: TGTGCCAGCTCCACCCTCGGCGGACAGGGCCAAAACATTCAGTACTTC; CDR3: CASSTLGGQGQNIQYF; D: TRBD1; size: few; length: 16; J: TRBJ2-4; V: TRBV18
DNA: TGTGCCAGCTCAAACGGACAGTCGTACTACGAGCAGTACTTC; CDR3: CASSNGQSYYEQYF; D: .; size: .; length: 14; J: TRBJ2-7; V: TRBV18